The text below deals with one T cell receptor beta chain. This entry belongs to a study of identical twins. One entry per CDR3 protein, called by TCRdb with MiXCR from the 5' RACE reads. In the table there are some 500,000 distinct CDR3 sequences, just under 10% of which are singletons. V lost 3 bases, J lost 7 bases, and 17 bases lay in between. The germline CDR1 and CDR2 sequences are SGHTA and FQGNSA. The CDR3 is 15 residues long. These sequences were also reported in another study, on yellow fever vaccine responses in identical twins.

The origin of this receptor is a young woman in good health. The rearrangement joins TRBV7-2 to TRBJ2-3; a weak D match, TRBD2 (6 bases). The specimen sequenced was PBMCs. The CDR3 region has the DNA TGTGCCAGCAGCTTGAACGGGGGAGAGGGGTATACGCAGTATTTT. Translating gives CASSLNGGEGYTQYF.